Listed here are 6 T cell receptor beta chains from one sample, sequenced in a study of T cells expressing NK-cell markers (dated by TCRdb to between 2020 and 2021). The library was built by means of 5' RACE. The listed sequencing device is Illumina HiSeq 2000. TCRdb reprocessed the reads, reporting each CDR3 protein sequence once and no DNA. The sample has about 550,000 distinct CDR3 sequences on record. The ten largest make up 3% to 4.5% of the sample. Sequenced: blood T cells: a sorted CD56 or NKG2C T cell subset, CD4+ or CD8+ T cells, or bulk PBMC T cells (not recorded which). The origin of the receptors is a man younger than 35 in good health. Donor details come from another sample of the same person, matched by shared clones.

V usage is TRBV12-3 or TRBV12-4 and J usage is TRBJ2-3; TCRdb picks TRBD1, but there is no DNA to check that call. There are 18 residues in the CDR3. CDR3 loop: CASSQRSRGEFSTDTQYF.

The chain's CDR3 is CASSPRTRETQYF. The rearrangement uses TRBV7-2 and TRBJ2-5; TCRdb picks TRBD2, but there is no DNA to check that call. Germline loops: CDR1 SGHTA, CDR2 FQGNSA. CDR3 length: 13 residues.

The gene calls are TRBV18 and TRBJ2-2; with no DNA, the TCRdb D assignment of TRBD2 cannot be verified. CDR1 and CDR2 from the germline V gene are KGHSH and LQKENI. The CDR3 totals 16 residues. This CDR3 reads CASSPPLAGAPGELFF.

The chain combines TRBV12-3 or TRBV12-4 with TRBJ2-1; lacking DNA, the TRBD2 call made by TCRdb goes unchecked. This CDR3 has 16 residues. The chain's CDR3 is CASSLGGTSGINEQFF.

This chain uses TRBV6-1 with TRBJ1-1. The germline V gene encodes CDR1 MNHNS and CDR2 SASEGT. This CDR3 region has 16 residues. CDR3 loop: CASSALRDGGNTEAFF.

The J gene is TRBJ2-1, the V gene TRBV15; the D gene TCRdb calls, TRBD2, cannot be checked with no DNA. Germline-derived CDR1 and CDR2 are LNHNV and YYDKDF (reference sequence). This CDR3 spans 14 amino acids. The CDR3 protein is CATSVAGQYNEQFF.